This T cell receptor (beta chain) emerged from a study of blood T cell repertoires in COVID-19 (dated by TCRdb to 2019 to 2021). Background for the entire study: The collaborator samples originated in the United States, Italy and Spain and spanned the acute and convalescent phases of COVID-19. The dataset comprised deeply sampled blood TCRbeta repertoires from subjects exposed to, actively infected with, or recovered from COVID-19. The repertoires were released in a freely available public database meant as a resource for research on the immune response to SARS-CoV-2. The sample metadata nearly always contained a de-identified subject ID, COVID-19 status, age in years and sex. Where HLA class I and class II types were available, the types were taken from metadata supplied by the sample provider, not from assay-based typing. The samples were drawn from the first 160 participants of the ongoing ImmuneRACE study and from over a thousand subjects provided by 6 global collaborators. The prospective study material was composed of cDNA or gDNA derived from T cells, B-cell-depleted T cells, or PBMCs. General study outcomes and caveats: The quantity of clinical and demographic metadata differed by source and by participant and was supplied without curation.

From the cysteine up to the phenylalanine, the CDR3 has a length of 14 residues. The read is trimmed to its CDR3 DNA, 42 bases read in frame from base 1. V is clipped by 7 bases and J by 2 bases, and the sequence between their germline boundaries is 11 bases long. CDR1 MNHEY and CDR2 SVGAGI are derived from the germline V gene. Whole blood was collected in K2EDTA tubes by collaborating institutions according to the institutions' own protocols. Collaborator samples were shipped for TCRbeta analysis as frozen whole blood, isolated PBMCs, or DNA extracted from either sample type. TCRbeta CDR3 regions were amplified from genomic DNA using the immunoSEQ Assay, a bias-controlled multiplex PCR. In the original analysis: Within the assay, amplification of reference gene primers was used to estimate how many nucleated cells each sample contained. To quantify the absolute abundance of each unique TCRbeta CDR3 rearrangement, sequence reads were collapsed and filtered. For each sample, productive Simpson clonality was calculated by taking the square root of Simpson's diversity index across productive rearrangements. Imported from immuneACCESS, the table was reduced by TCRdb to in-frame sequences with V and J called. These copies leave out some clones; in studies compared against another copy, an unresolved V gene accounts for under half, and the cause of the remainder is not known. V and J calls and clone size are as listed in that table; D and trimming were resolved from the DNA. The sample records some 160,000 clones, around three quarters of which are singletons. The top ten clones comprise around 8.7% of the sample.

Of note for this clone: Its antigen is still unknown. No clone much larger than this one lies a single base away; base qualities are absent.

Material for sequencing was peripheral blood. This TCR derives from a man aged 45-60 years with active or convalescent COVID-19. The chain joins TRBV6-5 to TRBJ2-2; possibly the D gene is TRBD1, per 6 matching bases. The CDR3 region reads CASNQGRNTGELFF. The bases read TGTGCCAGCAATCAGGGGCGAAACACCGGGGAGCTGTTTTTT.